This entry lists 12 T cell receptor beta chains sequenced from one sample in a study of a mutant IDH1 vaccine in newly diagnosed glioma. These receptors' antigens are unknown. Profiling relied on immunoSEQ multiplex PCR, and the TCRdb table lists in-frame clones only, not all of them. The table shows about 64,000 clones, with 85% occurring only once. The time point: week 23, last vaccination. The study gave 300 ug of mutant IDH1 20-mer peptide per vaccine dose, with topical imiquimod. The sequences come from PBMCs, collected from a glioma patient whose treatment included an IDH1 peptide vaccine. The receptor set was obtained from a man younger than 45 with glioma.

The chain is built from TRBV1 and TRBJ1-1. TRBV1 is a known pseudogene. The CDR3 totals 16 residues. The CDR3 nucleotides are TGCACCAGCAGCCAAGGAGTGACACCTTCTAGTGGTGAAGCTTTCTTT. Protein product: CTSSQGVTPSSGEAFF.

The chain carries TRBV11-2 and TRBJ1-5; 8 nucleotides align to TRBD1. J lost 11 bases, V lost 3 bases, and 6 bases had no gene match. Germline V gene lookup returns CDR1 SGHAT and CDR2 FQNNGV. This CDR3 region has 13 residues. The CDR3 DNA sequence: TGTGCCAGCAGCTTGGACAGGGCCATGGCCCAGCATTTT. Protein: CASSLDRAMAQHF.

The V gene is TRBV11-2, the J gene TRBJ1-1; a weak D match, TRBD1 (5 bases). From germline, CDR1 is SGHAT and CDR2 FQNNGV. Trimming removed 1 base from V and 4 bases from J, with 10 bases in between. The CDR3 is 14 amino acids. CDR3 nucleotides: TGTGCCAGCAGCTTAGTACAGGAGGGCACTGAAGCTTTCTTT. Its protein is CASSLVQEGTEAFF.

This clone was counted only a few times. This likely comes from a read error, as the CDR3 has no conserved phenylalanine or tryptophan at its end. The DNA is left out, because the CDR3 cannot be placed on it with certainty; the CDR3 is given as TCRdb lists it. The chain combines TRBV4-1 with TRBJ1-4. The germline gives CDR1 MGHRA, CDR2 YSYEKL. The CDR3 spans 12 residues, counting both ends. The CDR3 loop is CASSQERDGGFC.

Here the CDR3 DNA reads TGTGCCAGCAGTAACTTAGATACGCAGTATTTT. It codes for CASSNLDTQYF. This rearrangement joins TRBV6-6 to TRBJ2-3; D remains ambiguous. The CDR3 is 11 residues long. Trimming cost V 5 bases and J 5 bases, with 5 bases left between them. Germline assignment: CDR1 MNHNY and CDR2 SVGAGI (reference sequence).

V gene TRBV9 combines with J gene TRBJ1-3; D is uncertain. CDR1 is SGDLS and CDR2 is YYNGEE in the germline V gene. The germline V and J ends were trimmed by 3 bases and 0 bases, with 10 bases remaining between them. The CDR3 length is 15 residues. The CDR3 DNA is TGTGCCAGCAGCGCAGCTATCAGCTCTGGAAACACCATATATTTT. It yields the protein CASSAAISSGNTIYF. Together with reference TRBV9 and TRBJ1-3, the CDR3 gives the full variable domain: DSGVTQTPKHLITATGQRVTLRCSPRSGDLSVYWYQQSLDQGLQFLIQYYNGEERAKGNILERFSAQQFPDLHSELNLSSLELGDSALYFCASSAAISSGNTIYFGEGSWLTVV.

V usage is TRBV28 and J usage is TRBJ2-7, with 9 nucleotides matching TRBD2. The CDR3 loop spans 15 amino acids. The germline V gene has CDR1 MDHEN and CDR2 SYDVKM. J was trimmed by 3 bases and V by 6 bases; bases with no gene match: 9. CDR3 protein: CASRRPLAGNYEQYF. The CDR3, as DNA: TGTGCCAGCAGGCGCCCCCTAGCGGGGAACTACGAGCAGTACTTC.

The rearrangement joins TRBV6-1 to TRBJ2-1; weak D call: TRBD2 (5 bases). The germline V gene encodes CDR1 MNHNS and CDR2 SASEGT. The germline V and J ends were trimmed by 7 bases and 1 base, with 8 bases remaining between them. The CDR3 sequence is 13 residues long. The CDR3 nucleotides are TGTGCCAGCACTCGGGGTTCCTACAATGAGCAGTTCTTC. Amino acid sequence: CASTRGSYNEQFF.

For the CDR3, the DNA is TGTGCCAGCAGCGAGCCCAGGGGGTTTAAGACCGGGGAGCTGTTTTTT. This encodes CASSEPRGFKTGELFF. The chain carries TRBV5-6 and TRBJ2-2, with 7 positions matching TRBD1. This CDR3 is 16 amino acids long. The germline CDR1 and CDR2 sequences are SGHDT and YYEEEE. With 4 bases clipped from V and 5 bases from J, the junction kept 11 bases outside the gene matches.

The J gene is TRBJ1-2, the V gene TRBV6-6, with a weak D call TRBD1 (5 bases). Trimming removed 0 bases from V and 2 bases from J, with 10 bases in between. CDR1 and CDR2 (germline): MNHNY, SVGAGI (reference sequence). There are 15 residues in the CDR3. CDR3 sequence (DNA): TGTGCCAGCAGTTACTCGCTCGCAGGGAACTATGGCTACACCTTC. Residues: CASSYSLAGNYGYTF.

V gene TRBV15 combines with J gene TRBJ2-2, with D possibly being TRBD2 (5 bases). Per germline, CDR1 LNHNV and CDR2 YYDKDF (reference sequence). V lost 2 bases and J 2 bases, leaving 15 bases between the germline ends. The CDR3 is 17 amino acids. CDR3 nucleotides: TGTGCCACCAGCAGAAAACCTAGCTCTGGAAACACCGGGGAGCTGTTTTTT. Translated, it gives CATSRKPSSGNTGELFF.

CDR3 region: CASSLGAGGVETQYF. The CDR3 nucleotides are TGTGCCAGCAGTTTAGGGGCAGGGGGCGTAGAGACCCAGTACTTC. The chain employs TRBV27 and TRBJ2-5, with TRBD1 identical over 8 bases. Trimming cost V 2 bases and J 4 bases; bases outside gene matches: 6. The CDR3 sequence is 15 residues long. Germline values: CDR1 MNHEY, CDR2 SMNVEV (reference sequence).